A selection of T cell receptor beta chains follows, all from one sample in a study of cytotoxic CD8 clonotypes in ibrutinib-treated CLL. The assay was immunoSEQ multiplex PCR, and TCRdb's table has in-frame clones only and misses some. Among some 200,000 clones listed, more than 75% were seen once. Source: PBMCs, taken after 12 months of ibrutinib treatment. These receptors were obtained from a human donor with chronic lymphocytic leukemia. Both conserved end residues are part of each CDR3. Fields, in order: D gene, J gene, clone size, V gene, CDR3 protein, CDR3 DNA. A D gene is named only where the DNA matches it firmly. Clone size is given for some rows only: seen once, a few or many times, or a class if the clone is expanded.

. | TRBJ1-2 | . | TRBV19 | CAASSMQRGYTF | TGTGCCGCCAGTAGTATGCAGCGCGGCTACACCTTC
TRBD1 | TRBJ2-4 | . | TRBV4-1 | CASSPGTGLKNIQYF | TGCGCCAGCAGCCCAGGGACAGGACTAAAAAACATTCAGTACTTC
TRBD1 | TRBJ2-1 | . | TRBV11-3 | CASSWDSYNEQFF | TGTGCCAGCAGCTGGGACAGTTACAATGAGCAGTTCTTC
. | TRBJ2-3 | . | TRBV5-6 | CASSLQTGRTDTQYF | TGTGCCAGCAGCTTGCAGACAGGACGCACAGATACGCAGTATTTT
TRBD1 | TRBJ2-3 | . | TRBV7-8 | CASSSGQGTADTQYF | TGTGCCAGCAGCTCCGGACAGGGCACCGCAGATACGCAGTATTTT
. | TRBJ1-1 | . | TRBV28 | CASSLIGGNEVTEAFF | TGTGCCAGCAGTTTAATAGGGGGAAACGAGGTCACTGAAGCTTTCTTT
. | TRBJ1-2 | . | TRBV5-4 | CASSLSPAGAYGYTF | TGTGCCAGCAGCTTGTCGCCAGCAGGGGCTTATGGCTACACCTTC
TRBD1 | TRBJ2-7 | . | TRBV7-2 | CASSFTGAHEQYF | TGTGCCAGCAGCTTCACAGGGGCCCACGAGCAGTACTTC
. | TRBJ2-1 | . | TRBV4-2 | CASMGYNEQFF | TGTGCCAGCATGGGCTACAATGAGCAGTTCTTC
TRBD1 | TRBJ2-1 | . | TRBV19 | CASSIGNRGYNEQFF | TGTGCCAGTAGTATAGGGAACAGGGGCTACAATGAGCAGTTCTTC
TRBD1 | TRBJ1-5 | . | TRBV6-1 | CASRAQGSNQPQHF | TGTGCCAGCAGGGCACAGGGGAGCAATCAGCCCCAGCATTTT
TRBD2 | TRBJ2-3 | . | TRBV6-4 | CASSGLAGADTQYF | TGTGCCAGCAGTGGACTAGCGGGGGCAGATACGCAGTATTTT
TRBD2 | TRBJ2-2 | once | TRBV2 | CASRASGRTGELFF | TGTGCCAGCCGTGCTAGCGGGAGGACCGGGGAGCTGTTTTTT
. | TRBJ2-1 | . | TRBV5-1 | CASRWGPYEQFF | TGCGCCAGCAGGTGGGGGCCCTATGAGCAGTTCTTC
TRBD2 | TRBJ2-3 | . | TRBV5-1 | CASSGLAGGRDTQYF | TGCGCCAGCAGCGGACTAGCGGGGGGCCGGGATACGCAGTATTTT
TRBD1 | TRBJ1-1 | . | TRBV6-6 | CASTSGQGDRNTEAFF | TGTGCCAGCACCTCGGGACAGGGTGATCGGAACACTGAAGCTTTCTTT
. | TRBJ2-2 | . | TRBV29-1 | CSVEEGGAPTGELFF | TGCAGCGTTGAGGAAGGGGGAGCCCCCACCGGGGAGCTGTTTTTT
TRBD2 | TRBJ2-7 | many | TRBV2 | CASTRTSGGAREQYF | TGTGCCAGCACCAGGACTAGCGGGGGGGCTAGGGAGCAGTACTTC
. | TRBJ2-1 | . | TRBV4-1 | CASSQEESSRNEQFF | TGCGCCAGCAGCCAAGAGGAGTCTAGCAGAAATGAGCAGTTCTTC
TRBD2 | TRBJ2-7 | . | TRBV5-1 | CASSLLAGETYEQYF | TGCGCCAGCAGCTTGTTAGCGGGAGAGACCTACGAGCAGTACTTC
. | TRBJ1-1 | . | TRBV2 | CASSVGARMNTEAFF | TGTGCCAGCAGTGTCGGTGCGAGAATGAACACTGAAGCTTTCTTT
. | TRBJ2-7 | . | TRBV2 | CASNSLGLESYEQYF | TGTGCCAGCAACTCGCTGGGACTGGAATCCTACGAGCAGTACTTC
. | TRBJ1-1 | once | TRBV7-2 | CASSLAKNTEAFF | TGTGCCAGCAGCTTAGCCAAGAACACTGAAGCTTTCTTT
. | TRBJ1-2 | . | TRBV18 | CASSPEGVRGNTF | TGTGCCAGCTCACCAGAAGGGGTCAGGGGTAACACCTTC
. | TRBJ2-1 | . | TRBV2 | CASSDLGLSYNEQFF | TGTGCCAGCAGTGATTTAGGGTTATCCTACAATGAGCAGTTCTTC
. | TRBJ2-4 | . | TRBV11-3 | CASSFDSKNIQYF | TGTGCCAGCAGCTTTGACAGTAAAAACATTCAGTACTTC
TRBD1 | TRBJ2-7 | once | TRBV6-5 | CASSLEDRAEQYF | TGTGCCAGCAGTTTAGAGGACAGGGCCGAGCAGTACTTC
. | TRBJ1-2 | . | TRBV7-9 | CASSPPGRGNYGYTF | TGTGCCAGCAGCCCCCCGGGGCGGGGAAACTATGGCTACACCTTC
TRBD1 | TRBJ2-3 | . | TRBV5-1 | CASSRQGLVDTQYF | TGCGCCAGCAGCCGACAGGGTTTAGTTGATACGCAGTATTTT
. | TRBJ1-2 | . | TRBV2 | CASRHPMKDYGYTF | TGTGCCAGCAGACACCCAATGAAGGACTATGGCTACACCTTC
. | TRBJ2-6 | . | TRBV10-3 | CAISGEGLGANVLTF | TGTGCCATCAGTGGCGAGGGGCTCGGGGCCAACGTCCTGACTTTC
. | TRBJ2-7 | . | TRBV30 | CAWTRGRMRRGDYEQYF | TGTGCCTGGACTAGAGGCAGAATGCGGAGGGGGGACTACGAGCAGTACTTC
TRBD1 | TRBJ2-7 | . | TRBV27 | CASSFAGTGGGGQYF | TGTGCCAGCAGTTTTGCCGGGACAGGGGGCGGAGGGCAGTACTTC
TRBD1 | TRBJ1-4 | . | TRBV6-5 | CASSYGQGINEKLFF | TGTGCCAGCAGTTACGGACAGGGGATCAATGAAAAACTGTTTTTT
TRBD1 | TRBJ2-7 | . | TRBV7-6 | CASSPAQGAINEQYF | TGTGCCAGCAGCCCGGCGCAGGGGGCGATCAACGAGCAGTACTTC
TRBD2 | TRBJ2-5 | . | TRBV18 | CASSPPGLAGETQYF | TGTGCCAGCTCACCACCCGGACTAGCTGGGGAGACCCAGTACTTC
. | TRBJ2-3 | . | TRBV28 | CASSSLGQTTDTQYF | TGTGCCAGCAGTTCACTAGGGCAGACCACAGATACGCAGTATTTT
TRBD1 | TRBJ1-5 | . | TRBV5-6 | CASSFWAGGSQPQHF | TGTGCCAGCAGCTTTTGGGCAGGGGGGAGTCAGCCCCAGCATTTT
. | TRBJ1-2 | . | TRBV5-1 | CASSLGESYGYTF | TGCGCCAGCAGCTTGGGGGAAAGCTATGGCTACACCTTC
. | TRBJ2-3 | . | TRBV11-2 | CASSPLRGRGDTQYF | TGTGCCAGCAGCCCACTTAGGGGGAGGGGAGATACGCAGTATTTT
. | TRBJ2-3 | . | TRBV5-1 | CASSLAGLSTDTQYF | TGCGCCAGCAGCTTGGCTGGACTGTCCACAGATACGCAGTATTTT
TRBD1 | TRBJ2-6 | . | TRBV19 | CASRAQQGVSSGANVLTF | TGTGCCAGTAGAGCCCAACAGGGGGTTAGCTCTGGGGCCAACGTCCTGACTTTC
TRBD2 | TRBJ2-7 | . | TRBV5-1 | CASSHRTSGTYEQYF | TGCGCCAGCAGCCACAGGACTAGCGGTACCTACGAGCAGTACTTC
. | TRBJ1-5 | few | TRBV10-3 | CAISEGQGGQPQHF | TGTGCCATCAGTGAGGGGCAGGGTGGTCAGCCCCAGCATTTT
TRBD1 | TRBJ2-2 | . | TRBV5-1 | CASSLYWGQGLTGELFF | TGCGCCAGCAGCTTGTACTGGGGACAGGGGCTCACCGGGGAGCTGTTTTTT
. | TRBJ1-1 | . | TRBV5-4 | CASSLDRAAEAFF | TGTGCCAGCAGCTTGGACAGGGCGGCTGAAGCTTTCTTT
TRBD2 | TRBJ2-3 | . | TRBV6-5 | CASKTSASTDTQYF | TGTGCCAGCAAGACTAGCGCTAGCACAGATACGCAGTATTTT
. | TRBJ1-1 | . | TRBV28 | CASSWNTEAFF | TGTGCCAGCAGTTGGAACACTGAAGCTTTCTTT
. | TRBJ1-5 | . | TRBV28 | CASSLFVQPQHF | TGTGCCAGCAGTTTATTCGTTCAGCCCCAGCATTTT
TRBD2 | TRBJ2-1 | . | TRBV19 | CASSPGGLGNEQFF | TGTGCCAGTAGTCCGGGAGGGCTGGGCAATGAGCAGTTCTTC
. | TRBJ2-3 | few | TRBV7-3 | CASSSTGEIHTQYF | TGTGCCAGCAGCTCAACGGGGGAGATACATACGCAGTATTTT
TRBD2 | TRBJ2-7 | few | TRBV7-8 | CASSLTLAGSSYEQYF | TGTGCCAGCAGCTTAACCTTAGCGGGATCATCCTACGAGCAGTACTTC
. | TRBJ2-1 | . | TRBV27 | CASRQFNEQFF | TGTGCCAGCCGACAATTCAATGAGCAGTTCTTC
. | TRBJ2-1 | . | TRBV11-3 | CASSLEQGGSIAGVNNEQFF | TGTGCCAGCAGCTTAGAACAGGGGGGAAGCATAGCGGGAGTTAACAATGAGCAGTTCTTC
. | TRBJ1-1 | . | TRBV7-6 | CASAKDENTEAFF | TGTGCCAGCGCCAAAGATGAGAACACTGAAGCTTTCTTT